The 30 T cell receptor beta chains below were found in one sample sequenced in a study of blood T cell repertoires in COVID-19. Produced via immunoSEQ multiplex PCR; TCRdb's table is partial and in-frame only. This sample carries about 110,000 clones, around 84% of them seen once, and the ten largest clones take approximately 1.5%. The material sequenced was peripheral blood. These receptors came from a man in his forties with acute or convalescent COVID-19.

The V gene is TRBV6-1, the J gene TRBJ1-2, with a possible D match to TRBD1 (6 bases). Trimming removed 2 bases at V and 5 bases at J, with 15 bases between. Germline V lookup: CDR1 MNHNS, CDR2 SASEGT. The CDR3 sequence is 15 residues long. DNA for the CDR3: TGTGCCAGCAGTGAAATGGCGGGGGCTGGGTATGGCTACACCTTC. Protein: CASSEMAGAGYGYTF.

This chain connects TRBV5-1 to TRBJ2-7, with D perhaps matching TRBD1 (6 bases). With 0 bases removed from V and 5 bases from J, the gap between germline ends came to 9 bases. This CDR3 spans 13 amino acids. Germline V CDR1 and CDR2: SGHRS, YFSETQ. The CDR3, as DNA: TGCGCCAGCAGCTTGGCCTACAGGGACGAGCAGTACTTC. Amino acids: CASSLAYRDEQYF.

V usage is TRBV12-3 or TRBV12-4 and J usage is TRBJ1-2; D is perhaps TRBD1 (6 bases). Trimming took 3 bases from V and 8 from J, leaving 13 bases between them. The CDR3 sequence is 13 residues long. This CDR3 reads CASSFRQDRGYTF. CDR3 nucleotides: TGTGCCAGCAGTTTTAGACAGGATCGGGGCTACACCTTC.

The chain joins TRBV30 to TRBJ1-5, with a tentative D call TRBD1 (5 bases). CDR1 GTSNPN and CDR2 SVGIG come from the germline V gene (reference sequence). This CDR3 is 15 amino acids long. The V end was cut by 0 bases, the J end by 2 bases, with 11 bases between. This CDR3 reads CAWSVPGGGNQPQHF. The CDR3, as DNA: TGTGCCTGGAGTGTACCGGGGGGTGGCAATCAGCCCCAGCATTTT.

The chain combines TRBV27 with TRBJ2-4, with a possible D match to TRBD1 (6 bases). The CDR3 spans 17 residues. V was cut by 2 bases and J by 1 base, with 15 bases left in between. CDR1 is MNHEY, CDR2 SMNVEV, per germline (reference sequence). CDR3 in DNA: TGTGCCAGCAGTTTAGGCCTTGGGCAGGGGGCCAAAAACATTCAGTACTTC. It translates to CASSLGLGQGAKNIQYF.

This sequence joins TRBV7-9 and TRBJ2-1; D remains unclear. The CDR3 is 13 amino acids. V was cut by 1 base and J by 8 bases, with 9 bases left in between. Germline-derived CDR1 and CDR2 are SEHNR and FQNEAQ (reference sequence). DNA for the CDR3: TGTGCCAGCAGCTTAGTACTGTCGGATGAGCAGTTCTTC. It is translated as CASSLVLSDEQFF.

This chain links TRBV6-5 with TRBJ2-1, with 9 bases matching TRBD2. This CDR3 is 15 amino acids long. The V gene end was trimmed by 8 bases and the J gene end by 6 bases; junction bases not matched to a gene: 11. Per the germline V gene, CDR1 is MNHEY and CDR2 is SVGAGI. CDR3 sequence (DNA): TGTGCCAGCGCCTCCGGGACTAGCATCGGCAATGAGCAGTTCTTC. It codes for CASASGTSIGNEQFF.

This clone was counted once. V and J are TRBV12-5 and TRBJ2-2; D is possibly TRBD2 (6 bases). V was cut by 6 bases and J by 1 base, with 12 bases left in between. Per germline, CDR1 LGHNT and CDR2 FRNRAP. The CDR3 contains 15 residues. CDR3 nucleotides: TGTGCTAGTGGACGGGACTCTTTGAACACCGGGGAGCTGTTTTTT. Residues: CASGRDSLNTGELFF.

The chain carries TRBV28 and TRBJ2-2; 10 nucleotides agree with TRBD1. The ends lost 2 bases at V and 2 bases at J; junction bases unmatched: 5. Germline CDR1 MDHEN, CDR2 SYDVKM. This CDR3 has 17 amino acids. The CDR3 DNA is TGTGCCAGCAGTTTAGGCCGGGACAGGGGTAACACCGGGGAGCTGTTTTTT. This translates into CASSLGRDRGNTGELFF.

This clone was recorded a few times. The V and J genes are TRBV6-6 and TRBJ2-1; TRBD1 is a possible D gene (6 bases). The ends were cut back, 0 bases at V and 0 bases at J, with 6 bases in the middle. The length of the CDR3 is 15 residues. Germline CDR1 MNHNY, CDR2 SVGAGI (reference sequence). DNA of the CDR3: TGTGCCAGCAGTTACTCGGACAGCTCCTACAATGAGCAGTTCTTC. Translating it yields CASSYSDSSYNEQFF.

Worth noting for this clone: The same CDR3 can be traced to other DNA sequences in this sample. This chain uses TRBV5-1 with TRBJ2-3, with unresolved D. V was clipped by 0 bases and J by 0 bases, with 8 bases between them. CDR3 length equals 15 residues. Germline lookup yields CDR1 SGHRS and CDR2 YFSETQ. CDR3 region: CASSLDGFSTDTQYF. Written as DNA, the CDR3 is TGCGCCAGCAGCTTGGACGGGTTCAGCACAGATACGCAGTATTTT.

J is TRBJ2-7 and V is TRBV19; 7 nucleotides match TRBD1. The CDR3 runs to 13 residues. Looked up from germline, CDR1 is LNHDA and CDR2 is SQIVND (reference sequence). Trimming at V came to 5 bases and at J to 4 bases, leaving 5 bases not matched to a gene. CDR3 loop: CASSEQGWYEQYF. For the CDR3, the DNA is TGTGCCAGTAGTGAACAGGGGTGGTACGAGCAGTACTTC.

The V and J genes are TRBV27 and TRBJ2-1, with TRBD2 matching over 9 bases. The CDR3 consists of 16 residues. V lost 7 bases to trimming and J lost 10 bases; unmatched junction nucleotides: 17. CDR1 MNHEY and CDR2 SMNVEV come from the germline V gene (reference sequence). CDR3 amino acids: CASIPRRVSGSVEQFF. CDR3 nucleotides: TGTGCCAGCATTCCTCGGAGGGTTAGCGGGAGCGTGGAGCAGTTCTTC.

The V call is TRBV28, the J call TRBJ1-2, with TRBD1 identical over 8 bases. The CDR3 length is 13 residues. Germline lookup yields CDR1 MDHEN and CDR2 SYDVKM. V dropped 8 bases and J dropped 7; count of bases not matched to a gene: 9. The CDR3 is CASERTGSGGYTF. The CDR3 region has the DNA TGTGCCAGCGAGAGGACAGGGAGCGGTGGCTACACCTTC.

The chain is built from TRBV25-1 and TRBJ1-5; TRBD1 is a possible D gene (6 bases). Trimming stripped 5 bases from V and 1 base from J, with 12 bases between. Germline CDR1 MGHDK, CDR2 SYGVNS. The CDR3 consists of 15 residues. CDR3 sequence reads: CASSPGTLSNQPQHF. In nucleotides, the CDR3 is TGTGCCAGCAGTCCCGGGACACTCAGCAATCAGCCCCAGCATTTT.

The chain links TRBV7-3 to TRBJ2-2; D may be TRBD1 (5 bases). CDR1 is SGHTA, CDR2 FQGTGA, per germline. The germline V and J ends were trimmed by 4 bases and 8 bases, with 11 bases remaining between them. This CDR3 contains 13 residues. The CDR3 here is CASSYYGAGELFF. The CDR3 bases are TGTGCCAGCAGCTACTATGGGGCGGGGGAGCTGTTTTTT.

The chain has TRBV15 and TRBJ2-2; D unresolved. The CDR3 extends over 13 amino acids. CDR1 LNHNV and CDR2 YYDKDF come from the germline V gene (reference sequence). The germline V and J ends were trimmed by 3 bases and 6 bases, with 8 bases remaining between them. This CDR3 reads CATSSINSGELFF. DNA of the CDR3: TGTGCCACCAGCAGTATAAACTCCGGGGAGCTGTTTTTT.

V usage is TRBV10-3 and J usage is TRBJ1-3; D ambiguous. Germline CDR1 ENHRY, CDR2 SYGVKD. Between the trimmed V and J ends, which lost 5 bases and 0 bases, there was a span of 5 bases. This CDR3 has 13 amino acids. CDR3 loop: CAISPSSGNTIYF. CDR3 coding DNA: TGTGCCATCAGTCCGTCCTCTGGAAACACCATATATTTT.

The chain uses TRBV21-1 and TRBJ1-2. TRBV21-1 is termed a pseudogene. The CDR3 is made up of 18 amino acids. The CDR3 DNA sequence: TGTGCCAGCAGCAAAGCTGGCGGGGCTGCTGCCTCTAACTATGGCTACACCTTC. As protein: CASSKAGGAAASNYGYTF.

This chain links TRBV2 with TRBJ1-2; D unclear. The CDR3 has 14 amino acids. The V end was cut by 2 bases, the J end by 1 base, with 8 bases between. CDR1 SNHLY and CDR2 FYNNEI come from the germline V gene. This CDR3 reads CASSEIRINYGYTF. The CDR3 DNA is TGTGCCAGCAGTGAAATCAGGATTAACTATGGCTACACCTTC.

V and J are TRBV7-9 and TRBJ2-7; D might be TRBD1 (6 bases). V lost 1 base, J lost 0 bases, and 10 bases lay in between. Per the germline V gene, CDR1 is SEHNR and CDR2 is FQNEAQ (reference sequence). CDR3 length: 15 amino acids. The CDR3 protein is CASSLGGDNSYEQYF. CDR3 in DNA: TGTGCCAGCAGCTTAGGAGGGGACAACTCCTACGAGCAGTACTTC.

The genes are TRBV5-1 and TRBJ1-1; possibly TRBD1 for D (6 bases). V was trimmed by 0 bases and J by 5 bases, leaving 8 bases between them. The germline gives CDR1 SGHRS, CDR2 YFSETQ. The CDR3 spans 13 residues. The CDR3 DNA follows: TGCGCCAGCAGCTTGGAGGGGGTTACTGAAGCTTTCTTT. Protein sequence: CASSLEGVTEAFF.

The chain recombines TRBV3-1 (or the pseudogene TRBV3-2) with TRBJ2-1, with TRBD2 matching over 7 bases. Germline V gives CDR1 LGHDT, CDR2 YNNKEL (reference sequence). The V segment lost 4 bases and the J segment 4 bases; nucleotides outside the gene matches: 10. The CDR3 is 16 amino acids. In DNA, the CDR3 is TGTGCCAGCAGCCTCGGGGGAGCGGGAACTTACAATGAGCAGTTCTTC. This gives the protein CASSLGGAGTYNEQFF.

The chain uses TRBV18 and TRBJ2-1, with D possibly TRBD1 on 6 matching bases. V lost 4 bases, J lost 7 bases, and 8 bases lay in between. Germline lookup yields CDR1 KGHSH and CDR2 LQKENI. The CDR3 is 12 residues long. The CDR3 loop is CASSQGGNEQFF. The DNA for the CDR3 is TGTGCCAGCTCACAAGGGGGAAATGAGCAGTTCTTC.

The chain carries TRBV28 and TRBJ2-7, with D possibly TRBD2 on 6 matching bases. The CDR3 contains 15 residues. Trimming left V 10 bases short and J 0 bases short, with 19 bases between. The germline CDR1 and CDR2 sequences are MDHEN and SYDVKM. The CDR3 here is CATGGSSAGSYEQYF. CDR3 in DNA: TGTGCCACAGGCGGGTCTAGCGCGGGCTCCTACGAGCAGTACTTC.

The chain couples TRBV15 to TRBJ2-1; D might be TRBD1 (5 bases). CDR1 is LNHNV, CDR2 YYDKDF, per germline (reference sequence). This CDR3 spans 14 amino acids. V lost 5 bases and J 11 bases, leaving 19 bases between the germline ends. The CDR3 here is CATSSPPADSKQFF. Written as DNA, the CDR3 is TGTGCCACCAGCTCCCCTCCAGCTGACAGCAAGCAGTTCTTC. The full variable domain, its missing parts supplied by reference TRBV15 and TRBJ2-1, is DAMVIQNPRYQVTQFGKPVTLSCSQTLNHNVMYWYQQKSSQAPKLLFHYYDKDFNNEADTPDNFQSRRPNTSFCFLDIRSPGLGDTAMYLCATSSPPADSKQFFGPGTRLTVL.

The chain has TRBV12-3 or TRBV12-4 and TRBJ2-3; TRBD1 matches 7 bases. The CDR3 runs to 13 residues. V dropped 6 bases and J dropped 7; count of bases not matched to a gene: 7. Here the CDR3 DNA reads TGTGCCAGCAGCCCCCAACAGGGGTATACGCAGTATTTT. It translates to CASSPQQGYTQYF.

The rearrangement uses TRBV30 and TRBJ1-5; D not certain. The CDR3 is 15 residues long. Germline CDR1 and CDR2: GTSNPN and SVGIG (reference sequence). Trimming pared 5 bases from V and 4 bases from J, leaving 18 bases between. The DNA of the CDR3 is TGTGCCTGGCGACTACACGGGAAGGGAAATCAGCCCCAGCATTTT. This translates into CAWRLHGKGNQPQHF.

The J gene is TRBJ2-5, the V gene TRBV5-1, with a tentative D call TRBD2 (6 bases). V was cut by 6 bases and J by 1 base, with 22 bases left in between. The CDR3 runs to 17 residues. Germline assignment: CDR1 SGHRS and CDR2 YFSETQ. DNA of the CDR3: TGCGCCAGCAAAGCTTTAGGGAGTAGCGGTAGCCAAGAGACCCAGTACTTC. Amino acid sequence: CASKALGSSGSQETQYF.

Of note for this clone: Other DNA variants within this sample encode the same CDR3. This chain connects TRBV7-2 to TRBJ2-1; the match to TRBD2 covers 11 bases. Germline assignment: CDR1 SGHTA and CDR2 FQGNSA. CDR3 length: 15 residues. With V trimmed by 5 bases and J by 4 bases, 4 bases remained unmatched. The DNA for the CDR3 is TGTGCCAGCAGCCCCCGGACTAGCGGGTACAATGAGCAGTTCTTC. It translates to CASSPRTSGYNEQFF.